The clone carrying this T cell receptor beta chain was counted a single time. The target antigen is unknown. The junction had 4 bases not matched to a gene; V was cut back by 6 bases and J by 1 base. From germline, CDR1 is LNHDA and CDR2 SQIVND (reference sequence). The CDR3 consists of 15 residues. Clones were read by immunoSEQ multiplex PCR, and TCRdb kept only the in-frame ones, dropping some. This repertoire shows 150,000 to 200,000 clones, 90% found once; its top ten account for 5% to 6.5%. The sample is drawn from a study of T cell responses to AZD1222 COVID-19 vaccine. Timing groups of about 4 and about 12 weeks for second doses were pooled. The study, taken as a whole, reports: Donors in the cohort were predominantly white British and more often female, and clonal diversity was possibly underestimated. Receipt of two AZD1222 doses was followed by a rise in Spike-specific TCR breadth and depth. Scientists sampled the repertoires only once the peak T cell response had passed.

The TCR comes from an adult who received the AZD1222 COVID-19 vaccine. This specimen was peripheral blood, taken 28 days after the second AZD1222 dose. The chain couples TRBV19 to TRBJ2-2; 8 nucleotides align to TRBD1. The CDR3: CASRAGTGNTGELFF. DNA for the CDR3: TGTGCCAGTAGAGCCGGGACAGGGAACACCGGGGAGCTGTTTTTT.